This T cell receptor beta chain was recovered during a study of response to subunit inactivated influenza vaccine. Notes on the study in general: The study's authors posited that every seasonal influenza vaccination enlists few new T cells.

This clonotype was counted between two and nine times. Its specificity is unknown. The V end was cut by 6 bases, the J end by 3 bases, with 15 bases between. This CDR3 is built from 14 residues. From the RT-PCR reads, TCRdb called clonotypes with MiXCR, one entry per CDR3 protein. The sample records approximately 500,000 distinct CDR3 sequences, approximately 12% being singletons. The origin of this receptor is a man aged 50 to 60 who received an inactivated influenza vaccine. The sample consisted of PBMCs from blood, taken more than 35 days after vaccination. This rearrangement joins TRBV12-3 or TRBV12-4 to TRBJ2-7; no clear D gene. The CDR3 spells CASSPTAASYEQYF. CDR3 DNA: TGTGCCAGCAGCCCGACGGCGGCTAGCTACGAGCAGTACTTC.